The 14 T cell receptor beta chains in this list originate from one sample, sequenced in a study of blood T cells in healthy people across ages. Combining a sample-barcoded 5' primer with a J-beta primer mix, a second PCR ran for about 6 to 12 cycles. TCRdb analysed the 5' RACE reads with MiXCR anew, one entry per CDR3 protein. This sample has 1.5 million to 2 million distinct CDR3 sequences, with around half found just once. Sequenced material: blood. All receptors derive from a woman in her forties in good health.

The rearrangement links TRBV3-1 to TRBJ1-6; no definite D call. CDR1 is LGHDT and CDR2 is YNNKEL in the germline V gene (reference sequence). Trimming cost V 4 bases and J 9 bases, with 16 bases left between them. The CDR3 is made up of 15 amino acids. CDR3 coding DNA: TGTGCCAGCAGCCCCACCCTAACGGGCACTTCACCCCTCCACTTT. Translating it yields CASSPTLTGTSPLHF.

Concerning this clonotype: The junction departs from the called germline gene at one end, perhaps through a read error. The chain couples TRBV7-9 to TRBJ2-6, with D perhaps matching TRBD1 (5 bases). Per germline, CDR1 SEHNR and CDR2 FQNEAQ (reference sequence). The CDR3 covers 15 residues. The CDR3 protein is CASSLVQNGADVLTF. The CDR3 nucleotides read TGTGCCAGCAGCTTAGTGCAGAATGGGGCCGACGTCCTGACTTTC.

This chain connects TRBV7-2 to TRBJ2-7; TRBD1 matches 7 bases. Unmatched junction bases numbered 6, after V lost 4 bases and J lost 6 bases. Germline CDR1 SGHTA, CDR2 FQGNSA. The CDR3 runs 13 residues. The CDR3 sequence: CASSSRQGREQYF. CDR3 in DNA: TGTGCCAGCAGCTCCAGACAGGGACGCGAGCAGTACTTC.

The chain carries TRBV6-1 and TRBJ2-7; no reliable D call. Between the trimmed V and J ends, which lost 0 bases and 3 bases, there was a span of 9 bases. In germline, CDR1 is MNHNS, CDR2 SASEGT. The CDR3 is made up of 14 amino acids. The CDR3 loop is CASSEARLFYEQYF. Written as DNA, the CDR3 is TGTGCCAGCAGTGAAGCTCGACTCTTCTACGAGCAGTACTTC.

The gene calls are TRBV5-1 and TRBJ1-2, with D possibly being TRBD1 (6 bases). Trimming cost V 4 bases and J 4 bases, with 17 bases left between them. The CDR3 consists of 15 residues. The germline V gene encodes CDR1 SGHRS and CDR2 YFSETQ. The CDR3 here is CASSPTTGVIYGYTF. CDR3 DNA: TGCGCCAGCAGCCCAACGACAGGTGTGATCTATGGCTACACCTTC.

This clonotype has a handful of counts. This sequence joins TRBV20-1 and TRBJ2-4; TRBD1 matches 7 bases. Unmatched junction bases numbered 9, after V lost 6 bases and J lost 4 bases. CDR3 length: 14 residues. Germline assignment: CDR1 DFQATT and CDR2 SNEGSKA (reference sequence). The CDR3 protein is CSAGTGDRKNIQYF. Here the CDR3 DNA reads TGCAGTGCGGGAACAGGGGACCGAAAAAACATTCAGTACTTC.

This chain connects TRBV20-1 to TRBJ2-5; 11 nucleotides match TRBD2. Germline-derived CDR1 and CDR2 are DFQATT and SNEGSKA (reference sequence). Trimming cost V 2 bases and J 4 bases; bases outside gene matches: 6. CDR3 length: 15 amino acids. This CDR3 reads CSARTTSGDLETQYF. CDR3 DNA sequence: TGCAGTGCTAGAACGACTAGCGGGGACCTAGAGACCCAGTACTTC.

This rearrangement joins TRBV4-3 to TRBJ2-3; D is perhaps TRBD1 (7 bases). V was pared by 1 base and J by 5 bases, with 16 bases between. The CDR3 sequence is 16 residues long. Germline values: CDR1 LGHNA, CDR2 YSLEER. The CDR3 region is CASSQVRQGGRDTQYF. CDR3 bases: TGCGCCAGCAGCCAAGTGCGGCAGGGGGGAAGAGATACGCAGTATTTT.

The chain links TRBV7-3 to TRBJ2-3; 8 bases map to TRBD2. Trimming removed 3 bases from V and 9 bases from J; junction bases left unmatched: 5. The CDR3 is made up of 13 amino acids. CDR1 is SGHTA and CDR2 is FQGTGA in the germline V gene. In DNA, the CDR3 is TGTGCCAGCAGCTTGGAGCAGCGGGGGACGCAGTATTTT. Protein product: CASSLEQRGTQYF.

The chain joins TRBV28 to TRBJ1-2; the D is unclear. The length of the CDR3 is 13 residues. In germline, CDR1 is MDHEN, CDR2 SYDVKM. Trimming stripped 2 bases from V and 5 bases from J, with 9 bases between. The chain's CDR3 is CASSLVQYYGYTF. The CDR3, as DNA: TGTGCCAGCAGTTTAGTCCAGTATTATGGCTACACCTTC.

The chain is built from TRBV28 and TRBJ2-3; 8 nucleotides agree with TRBD2. This CDR3 has 15 amino acids. CDR1 is MDHEN, CDR2 SYDVKM, per germline. V lost 8 bases, J lost 5 bases, and 12 bases stayed unmatched. DNA for the CDR3: TGTGCCAGCCCTCCGGGGGGGGGATCGTTAGATACGCAGTATTTT. This gives the protein CASPPGGGSLDTQYF.

The chain employs TRBV24-1 and TRBJ1-2; D unclear. Germline V gene lookup returns CDR1 KGHDR and CDR2 SFDVKD. CDR3 length: 12 amino acids. V was cut by 5 bases and J by 6 bases, with 9 bases left in between. The CDR3 loop reads CATSASGHGYTF. The CDR3 bases are TGTGCCACCAGTGCCTCTGGGCATGGCTACACCTTC.

The chain combines TRBV4-1 with TRBJ1-2, with no clear D. Germline V gives CDR1 MGHRA, CDR2 YSYEKL. The V end was cut by 1 base, the J end by 8 bases, with 14 bases between. The CDR3 length is 14 residues. Written as DNA, the CDR3 is TGCGCCAGCAGCCAAGCAGATGTGGGGAGCGGCTACACCTTC. Translation gives CASSQADVGSGYTF.

The gene calls are TRBV6-5 and TRBJ2-7; 7 bases map to TRBD2. V shed 7 bases and J 0 bases; nucleotides not matched to a gene: 6. This CDR3 spans 14 amino acids. Germline assignment: CDR1 MNHEY and CDR2 SVGAGI. The CDR3 nucleotides are TGTGCCAGCACCCGGGGGGTGGGCTCCTACGAGCAGTACTTC. Protein: CASTRGVGSYEQYF.